What follows are 10 T cell receptor beta chains derived from one specimen sequenced in a study of shared clonotypes between healthy human individuals. Method: immunoSEQ multiplex PCR; TCRdb's copy keeps in-frame clones and lacks some. The sample holds 850,000 to 1,100,000 clones; approximately 75% are singletons and the top ten take 0.7% to 0.95%. Input material: memory CD4+ T cells from PBMCs. Subset denoted: CD45RA-negative fraction. These receptors originate from a man between 18 and 29 years old in good health. Some clones in this sample may be carry-over from other donors' samples.

As for this clone: One junction end disagrees with the germline gene, perhaps due to a read error. This sample also contains other DNA sequences that code for the same CDR3. The chain employs TRBV5-1 and TRBJ2-3, with D perhaps assigned TRBD1 or TRBD2 (5 bases each). Looked up from germline, CDR1 is SGHRS and CDR2 is YFSETQ. The CDR3 totals 13 residues. CDR3 amino acids: CASSLGDTDTQYF. CDR3 coding DNA: TGCGCCAGCAGTTTGGGGGACACAGATACGCAGTATTTT.

The chain joins TRBV18 to TRBJ2-7; 8 bases align to TRBD2. This CDR3 is 16 amino acids long. J lost 5 bases, V lost 3 bases, and 12 bases had no gene match. Germline V gene sequence: CDR1 KGHSH, CDR2 LQKENI. CDR3 in DNA: TGTGCCAGCTCACCCCAATCGCCGGGGGGGCCCAACGAGCAGTACTTC. Translating it yields CASSPQSPGGPNEQYF. The entire variable domain, with the rest obtained from reference TRBV18 and TRBJ2-7, is as follows: NAGVMQNPRHLVRRRGQEARLRCSPMKGHSHVYWYRQLPEEGLKFMVYLQKENIIDESGMPKERFSAEFPKEGPSILRIQQVVRGDSAAYFCASSPQSPGGPNEQYFGPGTRLTVT.

The gene calls are TRBV6-5 and TRBJ1-1; D remains ambiguous. The CDR3 has 13 amino acids. Trimming shortened V by 4 bases and J by 7 bases, and 13 bases separated the two germline ends. CDR1 MNHEY and CDR2 SVGAGI come from the germline V gene. The CDR3 protein is CASSFSSGGEAFF. The CDR3 bases are TGTGCCAGCAGTTTCTCTTCCGGAGGTGAAGCTTTCTTT.

V and J are TRBV5-1 and TRBJ2-6; 9 nucleotides line up with TRBD1. CDR3 length equals 18 residues. Germline CDR1 SGHRS, CDR2 YFSETQ. V gave up 2 bases and J gave up 1 base; unmatched junction bases: 7. CDR3 amino acids: CASSFRTGERSGANVLTF. CDR3 nucleotide sequence: TGCGCCAGCAGCTTCCGGACAGGGGAGCGATCTGGGGCCAACGTCCTGACTTTC.

The V call is TRBV5-4, the J call TRBJ2-7; 9 bases align to TRBD1. The V gene's germline CDR1 is SGHNT and CDR2 YYREEE (reference sequence). The CDR3 contains 15 residues. V lost 4 bases and J lost 0; bases outside the gene matches: 5. The CDR3 DNA follows: TGTGCCAGCAGCGTATCGACAGGGGGCTCCTACGAGCAGTACTTC. It codes for CASSVSTGGSYEQYF.

V is TRBV6-6 and J is TRBJ2-5; 7 positions agree with TRBD1. The end of the DNA fits TRBJ2-7 better, so the J call may be wrong. The CDR3 covers 13 residues. CDR1 is MNHNY and CDR2 is SVGAGI in the germline V gene (reference sequence). In DNA form, the CDR3 reads TGTGCCAGCAGTCCCGGGACAGCCTACGAGCAGTACTTC. This codes for CASSPGTAYEQYF.

CDR3 in DNA: TGTGCCTGGAGTGCCGGACAGGGAGGCGGCTACACCTTC. The encoded protein is CAWSAGQGGGYTF. The rearrangement uses TRBV30 and TRBJ1-2, with 8 bases identical to TRBD1. V shed 1 base, J shed 8 bases, and the junction held 6 bases outside the gene matches. The CDR3 consists of 13 residues. The germline CDR1 and CDR2 sequences are GTSNPN and SVGIG (reference sequence).

The chain combines TRBV6-6 with TRBJ1-1; the match to TRBD1 covers 8 bases. Germline V gene data show CDR1 as MNHNY and CDR2 as SVGAGI (reference sequence). The CDR3 is made up of 15 amino acids. After removal of 5 bases from V and 0 bases from J, the junction contained 5 bases not matched to a gene. The CDR3 protein is CASSPGQVMNTEAFF. The CDR3 bases are TGTGCCAGCAGTCCGGGACAGGTCATGAACACTGAAGCTTTCTTT.

The J gene is TRBJ1-2, the V gene TRBV6-5; 7 positions match TRBD1. The CDR3 has 14 residues. Germline V gives CDR1 MNHEY, CDR2 SVGAGI. Unmatched junction bases numbered 11, after V lost 6 bases and J lost 7 bases. In DNA form, the CDR3 reads TGTGCCAGCAGCCAGACAGGGTCTGCTTCTGGCTACACCTTC. Protein sequence: CASSQTGSASGYTF.

This clone was seen a few times. The V gene is TRBV7-3, the J gene TRBJ2-3, with D unresolved. CDR3 length: 14 residues. Between the trimmed V and J ends, which lost 4 bases and 3 bases, there was a span of 11 bases. Germline CDR1 and CDR2: SGHTA and FQGTGA. This chain's CDR3 is CASSSQAGTDTQYF. The CDR3 nucleotides read TGTGCCAGCAGCTCCCAGGCTGGAACAGATACGCAGTATTTT.